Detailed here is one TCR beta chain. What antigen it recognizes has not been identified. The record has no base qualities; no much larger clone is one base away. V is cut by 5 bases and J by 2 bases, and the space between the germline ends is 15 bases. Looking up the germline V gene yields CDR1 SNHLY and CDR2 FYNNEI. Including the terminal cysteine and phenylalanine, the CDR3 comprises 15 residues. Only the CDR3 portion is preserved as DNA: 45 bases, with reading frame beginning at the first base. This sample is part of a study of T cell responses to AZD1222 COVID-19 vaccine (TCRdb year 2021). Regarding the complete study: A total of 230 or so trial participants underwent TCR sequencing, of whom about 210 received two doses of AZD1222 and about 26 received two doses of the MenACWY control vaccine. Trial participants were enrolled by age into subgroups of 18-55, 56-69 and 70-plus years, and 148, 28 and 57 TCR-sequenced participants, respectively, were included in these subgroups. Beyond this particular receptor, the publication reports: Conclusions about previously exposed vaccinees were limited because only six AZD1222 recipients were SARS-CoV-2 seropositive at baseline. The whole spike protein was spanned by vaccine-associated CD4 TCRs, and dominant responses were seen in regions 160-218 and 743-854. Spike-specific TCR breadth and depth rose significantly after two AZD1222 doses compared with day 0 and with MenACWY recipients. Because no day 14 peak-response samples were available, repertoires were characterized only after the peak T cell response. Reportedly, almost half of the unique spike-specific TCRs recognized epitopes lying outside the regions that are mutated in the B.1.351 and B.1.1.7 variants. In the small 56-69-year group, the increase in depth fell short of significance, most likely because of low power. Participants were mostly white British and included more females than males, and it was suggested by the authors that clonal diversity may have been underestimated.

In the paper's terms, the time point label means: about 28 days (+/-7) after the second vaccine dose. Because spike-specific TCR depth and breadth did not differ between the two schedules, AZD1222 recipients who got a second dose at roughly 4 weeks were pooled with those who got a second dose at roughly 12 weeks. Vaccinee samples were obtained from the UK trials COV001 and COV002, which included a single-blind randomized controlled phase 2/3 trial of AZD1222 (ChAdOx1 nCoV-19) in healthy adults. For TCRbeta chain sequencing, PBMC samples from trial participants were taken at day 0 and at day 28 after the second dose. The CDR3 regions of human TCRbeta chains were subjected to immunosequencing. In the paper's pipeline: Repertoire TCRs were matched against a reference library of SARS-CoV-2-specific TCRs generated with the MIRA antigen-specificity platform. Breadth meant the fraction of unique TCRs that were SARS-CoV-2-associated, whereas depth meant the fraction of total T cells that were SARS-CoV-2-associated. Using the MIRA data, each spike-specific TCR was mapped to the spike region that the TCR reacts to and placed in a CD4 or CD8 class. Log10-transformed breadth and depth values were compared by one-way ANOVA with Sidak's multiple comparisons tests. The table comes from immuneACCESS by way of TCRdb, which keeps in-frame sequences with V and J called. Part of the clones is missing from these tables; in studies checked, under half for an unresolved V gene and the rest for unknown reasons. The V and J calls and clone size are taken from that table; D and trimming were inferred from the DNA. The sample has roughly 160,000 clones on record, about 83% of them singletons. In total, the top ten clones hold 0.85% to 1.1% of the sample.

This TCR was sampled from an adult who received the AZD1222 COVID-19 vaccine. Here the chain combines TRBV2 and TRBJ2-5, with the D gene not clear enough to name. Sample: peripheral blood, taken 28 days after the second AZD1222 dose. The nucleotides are TGTGCCAGCAGTCCCCCATCGACCCTGCAAGAGACCCAGTACTTC. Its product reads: CASSPPSTLQETQYF.